This T cell receptor (beta chain) is drawn from a study of cytomegalovirus exposure and HLA in healthy donors. Points from the study as a whole: Over 150 TCR beta chains were listed as cytomegalovirus-associated.

CDR1 and CDR2 from the germline V gene are SGHRS and YFSETQ. V was pared by 4 bases and J by 2 bases, with 5 bases of the junction left unmatched. The CDR3 is 16 amino acids. In the PCR, 60 Vbeta and 13 Jbeta primers were used. Assay: immunoSEQ multiplex PCR; the TCRdb copy retains only in-frame clones and omits some. This sample carries under 250,000 clones, roughly 73% of them seen once, and the ten largest clones take under 0.6%. Concerning this clone itself: The antigen is not known. Other nucleotide sequences from this sample produce the same CDR3.

The receptor comes from a boy younger than 18 in good health and CMV-seronegative. Input material: PBMCs. The chain carries TRBV5-1 and TRBJ2-3; 12 bases match TRBD2. The CDR3 region has the DNA TGCGCCAGCAGCCTAAGACTAGCGGGGGCCACAGATACGCAGTATTTT. Its translation is CASSLRLAGATDTQYF.